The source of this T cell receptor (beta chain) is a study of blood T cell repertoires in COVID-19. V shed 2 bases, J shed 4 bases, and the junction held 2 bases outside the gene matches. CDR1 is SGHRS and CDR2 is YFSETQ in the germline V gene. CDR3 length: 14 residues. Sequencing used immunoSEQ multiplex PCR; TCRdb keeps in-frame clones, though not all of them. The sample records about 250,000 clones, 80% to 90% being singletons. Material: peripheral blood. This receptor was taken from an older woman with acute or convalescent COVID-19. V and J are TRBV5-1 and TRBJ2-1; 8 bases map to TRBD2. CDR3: CASSFGGGYNEQFF. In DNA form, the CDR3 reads TGCGCCAGCAGCTTCGGCGGGGGGTACAATGAGCAGTTCTTC.